Below, one TCR beta chain is given with its context. Its antigen is unknown. This specimen belongs to a study of T cells after yellow fever vaccination. Study-wide results and caveats: Most primary-vaccination clones recurred post-booster (approximately 95% CD4, over 70% CD8). The secondary response was weaker but peaked faster, day 5 versus 15. Relatively few clonotypes were ones that appeared in both CD4 and CD8 compartments.

The length of the CDR3 is 18 residues. Germline trimming cut 1 base from V and 7 bases from J; bases unmatched to any gene: 16. The germline gives CDR1 SGHAT, CDR2 FQNNGV. Template switching by 5'RACE produced TCR cDNA, adding a universal primer site and UMIs. TCRdb re-derived calls from the 5' RACE reads in MiXCR, one entry per CDR3 protein. The profile shows roughly 300,000 distinct CDR3 sequences, approximately 8% of them singletons. This clonotype was sampled from a man between 18 and 35 years old who received the YFV17D yellow fever vaccine. Sample: PBMCs, taken 35 to 50 days after the first yellow fever vaccination. V is TRBV11-2 and J is TRBJ2-1; 7 nucleotides line up with TRBD1. Written as DNA, the CDR3 is TGTGCCAGCAGCTTAGTTGCGTACAGGGGTGGGTTAAGGAATGAGCAGTTCTTC. Encoded protein: CASSLVAYRGGLRNEQFF.